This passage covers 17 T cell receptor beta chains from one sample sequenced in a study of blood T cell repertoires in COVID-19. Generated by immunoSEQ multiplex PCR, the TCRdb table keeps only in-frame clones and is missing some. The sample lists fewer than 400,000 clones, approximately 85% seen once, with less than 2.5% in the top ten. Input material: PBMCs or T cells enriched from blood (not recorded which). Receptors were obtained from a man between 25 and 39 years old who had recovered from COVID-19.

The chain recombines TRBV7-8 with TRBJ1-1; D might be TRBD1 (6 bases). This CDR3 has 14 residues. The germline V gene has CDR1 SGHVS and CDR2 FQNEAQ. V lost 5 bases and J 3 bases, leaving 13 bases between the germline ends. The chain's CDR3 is CASSPYEGDTEAFF. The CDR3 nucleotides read TGTGCCAGCAGCCCCTATGAGGGGGACACTGAAGCTTTCTTT.

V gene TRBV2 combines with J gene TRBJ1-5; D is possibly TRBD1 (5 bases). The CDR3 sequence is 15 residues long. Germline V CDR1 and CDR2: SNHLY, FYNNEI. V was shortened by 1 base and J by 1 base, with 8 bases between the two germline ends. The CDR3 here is CASSEGRGSNQPQHF. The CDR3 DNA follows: TGTGCCAGCAGTGAAGGTCGGGGGAGCAATCAGCCCCAGCATTTT. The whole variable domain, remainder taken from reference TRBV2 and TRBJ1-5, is EPEVTQTPSHQVTQMGQEVILRCVPISNHLYFYWYRQILGQKVEFLVSFYNNEISEKSEIFDDQFSVERPDGSNFTLKIRSTKLEDSAMYFCASSEGRGSNQPQHFGDGTRLSIL.

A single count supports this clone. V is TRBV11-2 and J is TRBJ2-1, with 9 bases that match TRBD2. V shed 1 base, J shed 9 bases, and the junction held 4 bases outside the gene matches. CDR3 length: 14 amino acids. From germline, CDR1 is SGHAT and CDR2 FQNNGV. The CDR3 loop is CASSLVTSGGEQFF. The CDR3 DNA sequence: TGTGCCAGCAGCTTAGTGACTAGCGGTGGTGAGCAGTTCTTC.

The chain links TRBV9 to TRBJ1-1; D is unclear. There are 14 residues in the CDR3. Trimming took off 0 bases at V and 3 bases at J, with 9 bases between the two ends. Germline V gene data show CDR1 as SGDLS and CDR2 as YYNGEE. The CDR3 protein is CASSVEGRDTEAFF. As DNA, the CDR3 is TGTGCCAGCAGCGTAGAAGGGAGGGACACTGAAGCTTTCTTT.

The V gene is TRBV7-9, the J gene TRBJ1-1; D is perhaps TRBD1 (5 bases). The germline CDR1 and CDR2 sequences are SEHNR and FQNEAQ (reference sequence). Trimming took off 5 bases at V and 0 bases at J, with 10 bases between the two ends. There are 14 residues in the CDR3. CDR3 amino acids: CASSGGTVNTEAFF. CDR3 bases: TGTGCCAGCAGCGGAGGGACCGTGAACACTGAAGCTTTCTTT.

The CDR3 loop is CSVEDHPGTGLYF. The CDR3 nucleotides are TGCAGCGTTGAAGATCACCCCGGGACAGGTCTGTATTTT. The genes are TRBV29-1 and TRBJ2-3; the match to TRBD1 covers 8 bases. The CDR3 totals 13 residues. Germline assignment: CDR1 SQVTM and CDR2 ANQGSEA. The ends lost 0 bases at V and 14 bases at J; junction bases unmatched: 10.

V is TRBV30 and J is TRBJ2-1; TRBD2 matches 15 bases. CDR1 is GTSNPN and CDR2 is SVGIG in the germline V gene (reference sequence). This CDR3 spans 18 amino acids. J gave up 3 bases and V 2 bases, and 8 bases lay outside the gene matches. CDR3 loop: CAWSIVRTSGGVYNEQFF. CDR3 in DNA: TGTGCCTGGAGTATAGTCAGGACTAGCGGGGGGGTCTACAATGAGCAGTTCTTC.

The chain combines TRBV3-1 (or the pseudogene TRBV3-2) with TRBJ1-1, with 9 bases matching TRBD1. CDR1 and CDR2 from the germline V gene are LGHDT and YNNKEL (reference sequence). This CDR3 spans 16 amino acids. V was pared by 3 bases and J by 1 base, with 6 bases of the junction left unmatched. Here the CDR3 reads CASSHNPGQGNTEAFF. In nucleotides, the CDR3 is TGTGCCAGCAGCCACAATCCGGGACAGGGGAACACTGAAGCTTTCTTT.

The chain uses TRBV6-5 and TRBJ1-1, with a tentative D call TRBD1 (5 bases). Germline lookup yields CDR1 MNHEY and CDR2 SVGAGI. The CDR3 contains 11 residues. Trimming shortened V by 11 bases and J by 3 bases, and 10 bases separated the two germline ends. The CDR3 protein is CALAGHTEAFF. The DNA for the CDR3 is TGTGCCCTGGCGGGGCACACTGAAGCTTTCTTT.

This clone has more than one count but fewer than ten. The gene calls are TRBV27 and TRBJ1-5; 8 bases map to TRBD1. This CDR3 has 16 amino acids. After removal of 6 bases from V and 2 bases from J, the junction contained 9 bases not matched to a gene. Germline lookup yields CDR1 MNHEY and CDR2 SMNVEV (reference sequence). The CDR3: CASSRGQGLGNQPQHF. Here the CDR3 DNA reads TGTGCCAGCAGCCGCGGACAGGGTCTAGGCAATCAGCCCCAGCATTTT.

CDR3 sequence: CASSPRGMNGYTF. DNA for the CDR3: TGTGCCAGCAGCCCTAGGGGCATGAACGGCTACACCTTC. The V gene is TRBV7-6, the J gene TRBJ1-2; D might be TRBD1 (5 bases). CDR1 SGHVS and CDR2 FNYEAQ come from the germline V gene. The V end lost 5 bases, the J end lost 8 bases, and 15 bases lay between the germline ends. The CDR3 is 13 amino acids.

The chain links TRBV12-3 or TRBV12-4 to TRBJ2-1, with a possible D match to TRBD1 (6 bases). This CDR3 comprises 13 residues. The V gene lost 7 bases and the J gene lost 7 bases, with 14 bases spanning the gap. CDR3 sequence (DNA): TGTGCCAGCAAAGCCAAACAGGGAAATGAGCAGTTCTTC. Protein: CASKAKQGNEQFF.

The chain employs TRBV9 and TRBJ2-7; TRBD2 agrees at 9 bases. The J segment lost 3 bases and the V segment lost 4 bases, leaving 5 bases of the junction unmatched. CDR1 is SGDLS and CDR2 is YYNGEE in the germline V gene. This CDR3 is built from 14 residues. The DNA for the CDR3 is TGTGCCAGCAGCCCCAGCGGGGGGAACTACGAGCAGTACTTC. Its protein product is CASSPSGGNYEQYF.

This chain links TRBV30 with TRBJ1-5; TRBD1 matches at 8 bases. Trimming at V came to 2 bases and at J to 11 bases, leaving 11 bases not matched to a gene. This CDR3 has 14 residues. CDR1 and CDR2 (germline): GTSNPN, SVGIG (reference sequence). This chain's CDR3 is CAWSPGQGNLAQHF. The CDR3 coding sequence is TGTGCCTGGAGTCCTGGACAGGGAAACCTAGCCCAGCATTTT.

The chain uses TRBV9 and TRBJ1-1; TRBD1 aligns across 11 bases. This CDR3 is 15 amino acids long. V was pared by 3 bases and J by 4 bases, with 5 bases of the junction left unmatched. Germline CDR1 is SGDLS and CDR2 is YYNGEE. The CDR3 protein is CASSAAGTGGTEAFF. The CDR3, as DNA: TGTGCCAGCAGCGCGGCCGGGACAGGGGGCACTGAAGCTTTCTTT.

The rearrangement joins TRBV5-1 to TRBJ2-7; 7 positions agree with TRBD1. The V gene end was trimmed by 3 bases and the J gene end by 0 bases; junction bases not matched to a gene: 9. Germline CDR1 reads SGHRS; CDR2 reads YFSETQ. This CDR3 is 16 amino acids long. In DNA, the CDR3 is TGCGCCAGCAGCTCCAGACAGGGCAGGAGCTCCTACGAGCAGTACTTC. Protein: CASSSRQGRSSYEQYF.

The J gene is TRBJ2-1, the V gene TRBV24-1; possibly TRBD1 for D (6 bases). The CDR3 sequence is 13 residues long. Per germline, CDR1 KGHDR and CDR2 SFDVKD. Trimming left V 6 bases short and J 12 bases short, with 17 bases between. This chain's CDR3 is CATSPDRPGLQFF. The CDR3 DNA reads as TGTGCCACCAGTCCAGACAGGCCTGGGTTGCAGTTCTTC.